The next 29 T cell receptor beta chains were all read from a single sample in a study of neurological immune-mediated disorders. TCRdb reanalysed the 5' RACE reads using MiXCR and keeps one entry per CDR3 protein. This sample yields roughly 70,000 distinct CDR3 sequences, of which roughly 4.5% are seen a single time; roughly 2% belongs to the top ten. Sequencing was carried out using PBMCs. These receptor sequences come from a woman in her seventies with multiple sclerosis.

This clonotype was detected a few times. This rearrangement joins TRBV6-1 to TRBJ1-1; D call uncertain. This CDR3 has 15 amino acids. Trimming stripped 7 bases from V and 5 bases from J, with 20 bases between. Germline assignment: CDR1 MNHNS and CDR2 SASEGT. The CDR3 loop reads CASTEGNWARTEAFF. The CDR3 coding sequence is TGTGCCAGCACCGAAGGGAATTGGGCGAGAACTGAAGCTTTCTTT.

In this sample, this clonotype turned up many times. The rearrangement uses TRBV5-1 and TRBJ2-4; no clear D. The CDR3 runs to 13 residues. V lost 4 bases and J lost 8, with 13 bases in between. Germline CDR1 reads SGHRS; CDR2 reads YFSETQ. This chain's CDR3 is CASSLDPLDIQYF. In DNA, the CDR3 is TGCGCCAGCAGCCTCGACCCTTTGGACATTCAGTACTTC.

This clonotype was seen many times. The chain links TRBV5-1 to TRBJ1-6; a possible D gene is TRBD1 (5 bases). The CDR3 covers 18 residues. CDR1 and CDR2 from the germline V gene are SGHRS and YFSETQ. The V and J ends lost 1 base and 0 bases respectively, with 14 bases between them. CDR3 protein: CASSLTGGPSSYNSPLHF. In nucleotides, the CDR3 is TGCGCCAGCAGCTTGACAGGAGGTCCCAGCTCCTATAATTCACCCCTCCACTTT.

The CDR3 loop reads CASSLEGARLGELFF. The CDR3 DNA reads TGTGCCAGCAGCTTAGAAGGGGCCAGGCTCGGGGAGCTGTTTTTT. This chain joins TRBV7-2 and TRBJ2-2; D might be TRBD1 (5 bases). With 1 base removed from V and 7 bases from J, the gap between germline ends came to 13 bases. The germline CDR1 and CDR2 sequences are SGHTA and FQGNSA. This CDR3 has 15 residues.

This clonotype was seen repeatedly, ten times or more. The chain combines TRBV7-2 with TRBJ2-7; TRBD2 matches 7 bases. Trimming at V came to 2 bases and at J to 2 bases, leaving 3 bases not matched to a gene. The CDR3 has 14 residues. The germline CDR1 and CDR2 sequences are SGHTA and FQGNSA. Here the CDR3 reads CASSLSGTTYEQYF. CDR3 in DNA: TGTGCCAGCAGCTTATCGGGGACTACCTACGAGCAGTACTTC.

This clonotype has ten or more counts. The J gene is TRBJ2-5, the V gene TRBV5-1; 10 nucleotides match TRBD2. The J segment lost 3 bases and the V segment lost 4 bases, leaving 6 bases of the junction unmatched. The CDR3 runs to 15 residues. Looked up from germline, CDR1 is SGHRS and CDR2 is YFSETQ. The CDR3 loop reads CASSRAGGAEETQYF. The CDR3 DNA sequence: TGCGCCAGCAGCAGAGCGGGAGGGGCGGAAGAGACCCAGTACTTC.

In this sample, this clonotype turned up many times. The CDR3 DNA follows: TGTGCCAGCCTTATAGGGGGGGGTATGGAGACCCAGTACTTC. Its protein product is CASLIGGGMETQYF. V gene TRBV2 combines with J gene TRBJ2-5; D might be TRBD2 (7 bases). The CDR3 totals 14 residues. The V end lost 8 bases, the J end lost 5 bases, and 18 bases lay between the germline ends. In germline, CDR1 is SNHLY, CDR2 FYNNEI.

This clonotype was observed at least ten times. The rearrangement uses TRBV6-5 and TRBJ1-2; D remains unclear. The CDR3 is 15 amino acids. Looked up from germline, CDR1 is MNHEY and CDR2 is SVGAGI. V dropped 0 bases and J dropped 1 base, with 9 bases sitting between them. This CDR3 is CASSYSNSLNYGYTF. CDR3 bases: TGTGCCAGCAGTTACTCGAACAGCCTTAACTATGGCTACACCTTC.

This clonotype was seen a single time. CDR3 amino acids: CASSWDSPSGSYNEQFF. In DNA form, the CDR3 reads TGTGCCAGCAGCTGGGACTCTCCCTCGGGTTCCTACAATGAGCAGTTCTTC. V and J are TRBV7-2 and TRBJ2-1; D possibly corresponds to TRBD2 (6 bases). The length of the CDR3 is 17 residues. Germline V CDR1 and CDR2: SGHTA, FQGNSA. The germline V and J ends were trimmed by 4 bases and 1 base, with 17 bases remaining between them.

This clonotype has ten or more counts. The J gene is TRBJ2-7, the V gene TRBV3-1; D is tentatively TRBD1 or TRBD2 (6 bases each). Germline lookup yields CDR1 LGHDT and CDR2 YNNKEL (reference sequence). This CDR3 spans 14 amino acids. V lost 4 bases to trimming and J lost 2 bases, with 12 bases between them. As DNA, the CDR3 is TGTGCCAGCAGCCTAGCGGACAGAGCCTACGAGCAGTACTTC. It translates to CASSLADRAYEQYF.

Notes on this clonotype: Being one base from a much bigger clone, this may be a read error. The chain carries TRBV10-3 and TRBJ2-1, with D uncertain. Trimming took 2 bases from V and 2 from J, leaving 10 bases between them. Germline CDR1 and CDR2: ENHRY and SYGVKD. The CDR3 extends over 15 amino acids. The DNA of the CDR3 is TGTGCCATCAGTGAGATCCCCACAGCCTACAATGAGCAGTTCTTC. Protein product: CAISEIPTAYNEQFF.

The table lists this clonotype with many counts. The rearrangement uses TRBV14 and TRBJ1-1; D uncertain. Germline loops: CDR1 SGHDN, CDR2 FVKESK. V lost 1 base to trimming and J lost 0 bases, with 15 bases between them. This CDR3 region has 17 residues. CDR3 sequence (DNA): TGTGCCAGCAGCCAAGTTCGCTGGGGAGCATTGAACACTGAAGCTTTCTTT. The encoded protein is CASSQVRWGALNTEAFF.

This clonotype was counted between two and nine times. A much larger clone lies one base from this, so it may be a read error. The chain uses TRBV5-1 and TRBJ1-2, with no clear D. Trimming removed 0 bases from V and 9 bases from J, with 21 bases in between. This CDR3 spans 16 amino acids. Per the germline V gene, CDR1 is SGHRS and CDR2 is YFSETQ. The CDR3 sequence is CASSLAKSAGPARYTF. CDR3 in DNA: TGCGCCAGCAGCTTGGCCAAATCCGCCGGGCCGGCACGCTACACCTTC.

This clonotype was observed at least ten times. The chain couples TRBV20-1 to TRBJ2-4; 9 bases line up with TRBD2. This CDR3 is 13 amino acids long. The V segment lost 6 bases and the J segment 5 bases; nucleotides outside the gene matches: 5. Germline assignment: CDR1 DFQATT and CDR2 SNEGSKA (reference sequence). CDR3 nucleotides: TGCAGTGCCCCCGGGACTAGCCAAAACATTCAGTACTTC. The encoded protein is CSAPGTSQNIQYF.

This clonotype was observed many times. V gene TRBV12-3 or TRBV12-4 combines with J gene TRBJ2-4; D is possibly TRBD1 (5 bases). V shed 3 bases and J shed 1 base, with 10 bases lying between them. This CDR3 contains 15 residues. CDR3 in amino acids: CASSFYDSAKNIQYF. The CDR3 DNA reads TGTGCCAGCAGTTTTTACGACAGCGCCAAAAACATTCAGTACTTC.

This clonotype showed up many times. The genes are TRBV9 and TRBJ2-2; D is unresolved. V lost 0 bases, J lost 3 bases, and 3 bases lay in between. CDR3 length: 13 amino acids. Looked up from germline, CDR1 is SGDLS and CDR2 is YYNGEE. In DNA form, the CDR3 reads TGTGCCAGCAGCGTAGAGGACACCGGGGAGCTGTTTTTT. Protein: CASSVEDTGELFF.

The rearrangement joins TRBV20-1 to TRBJ1-2, with D uncertain. Germline assignment: CDR1 DFQATT and CDR2 SNEGSKA (reference sequence). The CDR3 is made up of 10 amino acids. Between the trimmed V and J ends, which lost 5 bases and 8 bases, there was a span of 9 bases. CDR3 DNA: TGCAGTGCTGCTCGTAACGGCTACACCTTC. Its translation: CSAARNGYTF.

This clonotype was counted at least ten times. The V and J genes are TRBV7-9 and TRBJ2-5; 11 bases are shared with TRBD2. The V and J ends lost 5 bases and 7 bases, in that order; junction bases with no gene match: 9. This CDR3 spans 15 amino acids. Germline loops: CDR1 SEHNR, CDR2 FQNEAQ (reference sequence). The CDR3 here is CASSPSPSGRTTQYF. DNA for the CDR3: TGTGCCAGCAGCCCCAGCCCTAGCGGGAGGACGACCCAGTACTTC.

This clonotype was counted many times. The J gene is TRBJ2-2, the V gene TRBV25-1; TRBD1 aligns across 11 bases. The CDR3 sequence is 15 residues long. The V segment lost 4 bases and the J segment 5 bases; nucleotides outside the gene matches: 3. Germline assignment: CDR1 MGHDK and CDR2 SYGVNS. CDR3 DNA sequence: TGTGCCAGCAGTGCAAGGGACAGGGGGACCGGGGAGCTGTTTTTT. This translates into CASSARDRGTGELFF. Looking up the rest from reference TRBV25-1 and TRBJ2-2 gives the full variable domain: EADIYQTPRYLVIGTGKKITLECSQTMGHDKMYWYQQDPGMELHLIHYSYGVNSTEKGDLSSESTVSRIRTEHFPLTLESARPSHTSQYLCASSARDRGTGELFFGEGSRLTVL.

This clonotype was seen at least ten times. The chain couples TRBV7-9 to TRBJ1-3; D gene uncertain. Trimming pared 3 bases from V and 4 bases from J, leaving 10 bases between. This CDR3 spans 14 amino acids. The germline gives CDR1 SEHNR, CDR2 FQNEAQ (reference sequence). For the CDR3, the DNA is TGTGCCAGCAGCTTCGAAGTCGGAGGAAACACCATATATTTT. Protein: CASSFEVGGNTIYF.

At least ten counts were recorded for this clonotype. The chain is built from TRBV29-1 and TRBJ2-1, with 9 bases fitting TRBD2. Trimming at V came to 6 bases and at J to 9 bases, leaving 15 bases not matched to a gene. The CDR3 is 15 amino acids. Germline CDR1 is SQVTM and CDR2 is ANQGSEA. This CDR3 reads CSVLGREGQLGEQFF. Here the CDR3 DNA reads TGCAGCGTCCTGGGGCGGGAGGGCCAGCTTGGTGAGCAGTTCTTC.

This clonotype was recorded many times. This chain uses TRBV12-3 or TRBV12-4 with TRBJ1-1; the D is unclear. V was shortened by 5 bases and J by 1 base, with 11 bases between the two germline ends. This CDR3 region has 14 residues. As DNA, the CDR3 is TGTGCCAGCAGTGTACGGACGGGGAACACTGAAGCTTTCTTT. The encoded protein is CASSVRTGNTEAFF.

This clonotype showed up many times. V and J are TRBV9 and TRBJ2-1, with no clear D. Germline V CDR1 and CDR2: SGDLS, YYNGEE. The CDR3 is 15 residues long. Trimming cost V 0 bases and J 4 bases, with 11 bases left between them. The CDR3 region is CASSVEGGRYNEQFF. For the CDR3, the DNA is TGTGCCAGCAGCGTAGAGGGCGGCAGATACAATGAGCAGTTCTTC.

Turning to this clonotype: The CDR3 end shows no conserved phenylalanine or tryptophan, and so a read error is likely. The chain combines TRBV7-8 with TRBJ2-4, with 7 positions matching TRBD1. V gave up 4 bases and J gave up 0 bases; unmatched junction bases: 9. Germline CDR1 and CDR2: SGHVS and FQNEAQ. The CDR3 has 17 amino acids. CDR3: CASSSHRQGQAKNIQYL. As DNA, the CDR3 is TGTGCCAGCAGCTCCCATCGACAGGGACAAGCCAAAAACATTCAGTACTTA.

The CDR3 region has the DNA TGTGCCAGTAGTATTTTGGCGACCACAGATACGCAGTATTTT. It is translated as CASSILATTDTQYF. The chain couples TRBV19 to TRBJ2-3, with no clear D. V was trimmed by 3 bases and J by 2 bases, leaving 9 bases between them. The germline V gene encodes CDR1 LNHDA and CDR2 SQIVND (reference sequence). The CDR3 length is 14 residues.

The rearrangement joins TRBV18 to TRBJ2-7; 8 positions match TRBD2. The CDR3 is 12 amino acids. The germline V gene has CDR1 KGHSH and CDR2 LQKENI. The V gene end was trimmed by 3 bases and the J gene end by 13 bases; junction bases not matched to a gene: 8. CDR3 protein: CASSPQEREYYF. DNA for the CDR3: TGTGCCAGCTCACCTCAGGAGCGGGAGTATTACTTC.

This clonotype was picked up many times. This chain joins TRBV12-3 or TRBV12-4 and TRBJ1-2, with 9 bases matching TRBD1. Losses at the gene ends were 7 bases for V and 2 bases for J; bases not matched to a gene: 5. This CDR3 has 14 amino acids. CDR3 DNA sequence: TGTGCCAGCATCACAGGGGGCGCAAACTATGGCTACACCTTC. Residues: CASITGGANYGYTF.

This clonotype was seen repeatedly, ten times or more. V and J are TRBV15 and TRBJ2-1; D may be TRBD1 or TRBD2 (5 bases each). Germline V gene data show CDR1 as LNHNV and CDR2 as YYDKDF (reference sequence). The V and J ends lost 0 bases and 4 bases respectively, with 16 bases between them. The CDR3 is 17 amino acids. The CDR3 reads CATSRDHGTGGYNEQFF. CDR3 in DNA: TGTGCCACCAGCAGAGATCATGGGACGGGTGGGTACAATGAGCAGTTCTTC.

About this clonotype itself: This may be a read error, as it is one base from a much larger clone. The chain couples TRBV4-1 to TRBJ2-3; 10 bases line up with TRBD2. The V segment lost 1 base and the J segment 4 bases; nucleotides outside the gene matches: 5. CDR3 length: 16 residues. The germline V gene encodes CDR1 MGHRA and CDR2 YSYEKL. The CDR3 coding sequence is TGCGCCAGCAGCCAAGTGGCTAGCGGGAGTGCAGATACGCAGTATTTT. This encodes CASSQVASGSADTQYF.